This T cell receptor (beta chain) was sequenced for a study of T cells after yellow fever vaccination. TCRdb called the 5' RACE reads again in MiXCR, with one record for every CDR3 protein. The sample lists under 550,000 distinct CDR3 sequences, about a fifth seen once, with around 16% in the top ten. The CDR3 is made up of 15 amino acids. Per germline, CDR1 LNHNV and CDR2 YYDKDF (reference sequence). Trimming cost V 2 bases and J 0 bases, with 8 bases left between them. The sequence was obtained from a man between 18 and 35 years old who received the YFV17D yellow fever vaccine. The material sequenced was PBMCs, taken less than 25 days after the first yellow fever vaccination. V is TRBV15 and J is TRBJ1-3; no clear D. CDR3 residues: CATSRKVDSGNTIYF. The CDR3 bases are TGTGCCACCAGCAGAAAAGTTGACTCTGGAAACACCATATATTTT.